What follows are 30 T cell receptor beta chains derived from one specimen sequenced in a study of response to subunit inactivated influenza vaccine. One entry per CDR3 protein results from TCRdb running MiXCR on the RT-PCR reads. The sample has approximately 490,000 distinct CDR3 sequences; about 7.2% are singletons. This specimen consisted of PBMCs from blood, obtained around 25 months after vaccination. Receptor source: a man aged 50-75 years who received an inactivated influenza vaccine.

The V gene is TRBV7-2, the J gene TRBJ2-7; tentatively, D is TRBD2 (5 bases). This CDR3 has 13 amino acids. Germline loops: CDR1 SGHTA, CDR2 FQGNSA. The V and J ends lost 3 bases and 5 bases respectively, with 11 bases between them. In nucleotides, the CDR3 is TGTGCCAGCAGCTTGAGGGTGCAGCACGAGCAGTACTTC. It translates to CASSLRVQHEQYF.

This clonotype has more than one count but fewer than ten. This chain links TRBV5-1 with TRBJ2-7; D perhaps matches TRBD1 (6 bases). The V end lost 4 bases, the J end lost 6 bases, and 20 bases lay between the germline ends. CDR3 length: 15 residues. Germline loops: CDR1 SGHRS, CDR2 YFSETQ. CDR3 region: CASSLESFNRVEQYF. The CDR3 bases are TGCGCCAGCAGCCTCGAATCTTTCAACAGGGTCGAGCAGTACTTC.

The J gene is TRBJ2-5, the V gene TRBV27; the D gene is possibly TRBD2 (6 bases). The CDR3 extends over 14 amino acids. The germline V gene encodes CDR1 MNHEY and CDR2 SMNVEV (reference sequence). With 6 bases removed from V and 3 bases from J, the gap between germline ends came to 14 bases. The CDR3 DNA follows: TGTGCCAGCAGATATACGGGACTGGAAGAGACCCAGTACTTC. This gives the protein CASRYTGLEETQYF.

This sequence joins TRBV5-1 and TRBJ2-5; 8 bases map to TRBD2. The CDR3 extends over 17 amino acids. Germline CDR1 and CDR2: SGHRS and YFSETQ. J lost 5 bases, V lost 0 bases, and 12 bases had no gene match. Here the CDR3 DNA reads TGCGCCAGCAGCTTGGCCAGCGGGGGCCCCAACGGGGAGACCCAGTACTTC. It yields the protein CASSLASGGPNGETQYF. The full variable domain, in which reference TRBV5-1 and TRBJ2-5 provide the parts outside the CDR3, is KAGVTQTPRYLIKTRGQQVTLSCSPISGHRSVSWYQQTPGQGLQFLFEYFSETQRNKGNFPGRFSGRQFSNSRSEMNVSTLELGDSALYLCASSLASGGPNGETQYFGPGTRLLVL.

The CDR3 here is CASSQDWVTSETQYF. Here the CDR3 DNA reads TGCGCCAGCAGCCAAGACTGGGTCACTTCGGAGACCCAGTACTTC. This sequence joins TRBV4-3 and TRBJ2-5; D not certain. The V gene lost 0 bases and the J gene lost 5 bases, with 13 bases spanning the gap. Germline CDR1 and CDR2: LGHNA and YSLEER. The CDR3 totals 15 residues.

Many counts were recorded for this clonotype. The chain is built from TRBV5-4 and TRBJ1-5; D remains unclear. V was cut by 4 bases and J by 5 bases, with 10 bases left in between. Germline CDR1 is SGHNT and CDR2 is YYREEE (reference sequence). The CDR3 spans 13 residues. The CDR3 loop reads CASSPSLDQPQHF. The CDR3 coding sequence is TGTGCCAGCAGCCCCTCCCTCGATCAGCCCCAGCATTTT.

This chain joins TRBV6-1 and TRBJ2-1; D uncertain. Germline V gene sequence: CDR1 MNHNS, CDR2 SASEGT. Trimming left V 3 bases short and J 10 bases short, with 10 bases between. The CDR3 runs to 12 residues. The CDR3 spells CASSDVAAEQFF. CDR3 DNA sequence: TGTGCCAGCAGTGATGTGGCGGCAGAGCAGTTCTTC.

In this sample, this clonotype turned up a few times. The rearrangement joins TRBV6-5 to TRBJ1-6; D call uncertain. Trimming stripped 5 bases from V and 6 bases from J, with 5 bases between. From germline, CDR1 is MNHEY and CDR2 SVGAGI. This CDR3 has 12 residues. Here the CDR3 DNA reads TGTGCCAGCAGTGCACGTAATTCACCCCTCCACTTT. This codes for CASSARNSPLHF.

The chain couples TRBV5-1 to TRBJ2-1; D may match TRBD1 or TRBD2 (5 bases each). The CDR3 contains 16 residues. Trimming shortened V by 4 bases and J by 8 bases, and 22 bases separated the two germline ends. The germline gives CDR1 SGHRS, CDR2 YFSETQ. This chain's CDR3 is CASSPSTGTPGYEQFF. The CDR3 DNA follows: TGCGCCAGCAGCCCCTCCACCGGGACCCCTGGTTATGAGCAGTTCTTC.

Many counts were recorded for this clonotype. This chain joins TRBV3-1 and TRBJ1-6; D is uncertain. This CDR3 is built from 14 residues. Germline CDR1 is LGHDT and CDR2 is YNNKEL (reference sequence). Trimming took 0 bases from V and 7 from J, leaving 7 bases between them. In DNA, the CDR3 is TGTGCCAGCAGCCAAGAGACGGAAAATTCACCCCTCCACTTT. Protein: CASSQETENSPLHF.

This clonotype was seen more than once but under ten times. The V call is TRBV4-3, the J call TRBJ2-1; D possibly corresponds to TRBD2 (5 bases). V was cut by 1 base and J by 9 bases, with 13 bases left in between. From germline, CDR1 is LGHNA and CDR2 YSLEER. The CDR3 loop spans 14 amino acids. CDR3 amino acids: CASSQAGSAAEQFF. The DNA for the CDR3 is TGCGCCAGCAGCCAAGCGGGTAGCGCGGCTGAGCAGTTCTTC.

The rearrangement links TRBV7-8 to TRBJ2-3; no definite D call. CDR3 length: 15 amino acids. Germline V gives CDR1 SGHVS, CDR2 FQNEAQ. V lost 2 bases and J lost 0, with 9 bases in between. Here the CDR3 reads CASSLITSSTDTQYF. CDR3 nucleotide sequence: TGTGCCAGCAGCTTAATAACGTCTAGCACAGATACGCAGTATTTT. Combining the CDR3 with reference TRBV7-8 and TRBJ2-3 gives the whole variable domain GAGVSQSPRYKVAKRGQDVALRCDPISGHVSLFWYQQALGQGPEFLTYFQNEAQLDKSGLPSDRFFAERPEGSVSTLKIQRTQQEDSAVYLCASSLITSSTDTQYFGPGTRLTVL.

This clonotype turned up a few times. It is unclear where the CDR3 begins or ends on the DNA, so no DNA is shown, and the CDR3 is as TCRdb lists it. V and J are TRBV28 and TRBJ1-5. Inclusive of both ends, the CDR3 amounts to 17 amino acids. The germline V gene has CDR1 MDHEN and CDR2 SYDVKM. The CDR3 is CASSTSGLGYSNQPQHF.

Many counts were recorded for this clonotype. This sequence joins TRBV30 and TRBJ2-2; D possibly corresponds to TRBD1 (5 bases). CDR3 size: 13 residues. The V end was cut by 4 bases, the J end by 6 bases, with 12 bases between. Germline lookup yields CDR1 GTSNPN and CDR2 SVGIG (reference sequence). CDR3 in amino acids: CAWNPGLAGELFF. The CDR3 DNA reads TGTGCCTGGAACCCAGGGTTGGCCGGGGAGCTGTTTTTT.

This chain connects TRBV7-8 to TRBJ2-1; no firm D call. Trimming cost V 5 bases and J 0 bases, with 11 bases left between them. Germline V gene data show CDR1 as SGHVS and CDR2 as FQNEAQ. There are 15 residues in the CDR3. This CDR3 reads CASSTPDFSYNEQFF. Here the CDR3 DNA reads TGTGCCAGCAGCACGCCCGATTTCTCCTACAATGAGCAGTTCTTC.

This clonotype occurred a few times. CDR3 protein: CASSQVPAGGPGNEQFF. CDR3 nucleotides: TGCGCCAGCAGCCAAGTACCGGCGGGGGGGCCGGGCAATGAGCAGTTCTTC. The genes are TRBV4-3 and TRBJ2-1; 9 nucleotides line up with TRBD2. Trimming took 1 base from V and 6 from J; bases not matched to a gene: 10. Germline CDR1 is LGHNA and CDR2 is YSLEER. The CDR3 is 17 amino acids.

This clonotype has more than one count but fewer than ten. The rearrangement uses TRBV7-2 and TRBJ2-7; D is undetermined. The CDR3 has 14 amino acids. Trimming removed 2 bases at V and 3 bases at J, with 11 bases between. Germline lookup yields CDR1 SGHTA and CDR2 FQGNSA. Here the CDR3 reads CASSLLQSLYEQYF. In DNA, the CDR3 is TGTGCCAGCAGCTTATTACAGTCCCTCTACGAGCAGTACTTC. The complete variable domain, with remaining parts taken from reference TRBV7-2 and TRBJ2-7, reads GAGVSQSPSNKVTEKGKDVELRCDPISGHTALYWYRQSLGQGLEFLIYFQGNSAPDKSGLPSDRFSAERTGGSVSTLTIQRTQQEDSAVYLCASSLLQSLYEQYFGPGTRLTVT.

This clonotype was observed a handful of times. The chain links TRBV27 to TRBJ1-5; D unclear. V was trimmed by 1 base and J by 6 bases, leaving 10 bases between them. Looked up from germline, CDR1 is MNHEY and CDR2 is SMNVEV (reference sequence). The CDR3 loop spans 14 amino acids. The CDR3 DNA reads TGTGCCAGCAGTTTATTTGCCAGCCGTCAGCCCCAGCATTTT. This encodes CASSLFASRQPQHF.

This chain joins TRBV20-1 and TRBJ2-1, with D possibly matching TRBD1 (5 bases). Trimming shortened V by 6 bases and J by 7 bases, and 13 bases separated the two germline ends. The V gene's germline CDR1 is DFQATT and CDR2 SNEGSKA (reference sequence). The CDR3 has 12 residues. Here the CDR3 reads CSARAPPNEQFF. In DNA form, the CDR3 reads TGCAGTGCCAGGGCCCCCCCGAATGAGCAGTTCTTC.

The J gene is TRBJ1-1, the V gene TRBV3-1; D call uncertain. The V end was cut by 1 base, the J end by 1 base, with 7 bases between. Germline V gene lookup returns CDR1 LGHDT and CDR2 YNNKEL (reference sequence). The CDR3 runs to 14 residues. The CDR3 DNA reads TGTGCCAGCAGCCAAGGCACCTGGAACACTGAAGCTTTCTTT. Its translation: CASSQGTWNTEAFF. The variable domain in full, completed from reference TRBV3-1 and TRBJ1-1, reads DTAVSQTPKYLVTQMGNDKSIKCEQNLGHDTMYWYKQDSKKFLKIMFSYNNKELIINETVPNRFSPKSPDKAHLNLHINSLELGDSAVYFCASSQGTWNTEAFFGQGTRLTVV.

This clonotype was picked up many times. V usage is TRBV20-1 and J usage is TRBJ2-5, with unresolved D. The V end was cut by 3 bases, the J end by 1 base, with 0 bases between. Germline loops: CDR1 DFQATT, CDR2 SNEGSKA (reference sequence). The CDR3 is 10 residues long. This chain's CDR3 is CSASQETQYF. CDR3 in DNA: TGCAGTGCTAGCCAAGAGACCCAGTACTTC.

The V and J genes are TRBV12-3 or TRBV12-4 and TRBJ1-4; tentative D call: TRBD1 (6 bases). Trimming removed 9 bases from V and 8 bases from J, with 19 bases in between. The CDR3 runs to 14 residues. The CDR3 sequence is CARPQMDRVEKLFF. The CDR3 DNA reads as TGTGCCAGGCCCCAGATGGACAGAGTGGAAAAACTGTTTTTT.

In its sample, this clonotype was seen many times. The chain is built from TRBV6-1 and TRBJ2-1, with 12 bases identical to TRBD2. The CDR3 runs to 15 residues. With 6 bases clipped from V and 3 bases from J, the junction kept 3 bases outside the gene matches. Germline V gene lookup returns CDR1 MNHNS and CDR2 SASEGT. The CDR3 loop reads CASREGLAGYNEQFF. The CDR3 nucleotides read TGTGCCAGCAGAGAGGGACTAGCGGGCTACAATGAGCAGTTCTTC.

This clonotype was seen many times. A junction boundary mismatches the germline segment, possibly from a read error. The gene calls are TRBV12-3 or TRBV12-4 and TRBJ2-7; weak D call: TRBD2 (6 bases). The CDR3 is 14 amino acids. The CDR3 here is CASSPGTGSYEQYF. As DNA, the CDR3 is TGCGCCAGCAGCCCCGGGACTGGATCCTACGAGCAGTACTTC.

This clonotype was recorded many times. The V call is TRBV4-1, the J call TRBJ2-6; D remains unclear. The CDR3 length is 18 residues. Germline CDR1 and CDR2: MGHRA and YSYEKL. V lost 3 bases to trimming and J lost 0 bases, with 15 bases between them. The CDR3 protein is CASSHTRPAISGANVLTF. The CDR3 nucleotides read TGCGCCAGCAGCCACACAAGACCGGCCATCTCTGGGGCCAACGTCCTGACTTTC.

The chain couples TRBV7-3 to TRBJ1-1, with D perhaps TRBD1 (5 bases). Trimming left V 1 base short and J 10 bases short, with 13 bases between. Germline CDR1 is SGHTA and CDR2 is FQGTGA. CDR3 length: 13 amino acids. CDR3 region: CASSLRPQGRAFF. CDR3 nucleotide sequence: TGTGCCAGCAGCTTAAGGCCGCAGGGCAGAGCTTTCTTT. The variable domain in full, completed from reference TRBV7-3 and TRBJ1-1, reads GAGVSQTPSNKVTEKGKYVELRCDPISGHTALYWYRQSLGQGPEFLIYFQGTGAADDSGLPNDRFFAVRPEGSVSTLKIQRTERGDSAVYLCASSLRPQGRAFFGQGTRLTVV.

This chain links TRBV5-4 with TRBJ1-1; D is perhaps TRBD1 (5 bases). The CDR3 is 15 amino acids. V was clipped by 4 bases and J by 1 base, with 14 bases between them. CDR1 SGHNT and CDR2 YYREEE come from the germline V gene (reference sequence). Written as DNA, the CDR3 is TGTGCCAGCAGCACTAGGGGATGGCGGAACACTGAAGCTTTCTTT. Translating it yields CASSTRGWRNTEAFF.

The chain employs TRBV6-1 and TRBJ1-3; the D gene is possibly TRBD1 (6 bases). The germline V and J ends were trimmed by 7 bases and 2 bases, with 12 bases remaining between them. This CDR3 spans 14 amino acids. The V gene's germline CDR1 is MNHNS and CDR2 SASEGT. CDR3 region: CASNQRGAGNTIYF. In DNA form, the CDR3 reads TGTGCCAGCAACCAGAGGGGGGCTGGAAACACCATATATTTT.

In its sample, this clonotype was seen a few times. V gene TRBV28 combines with J gene TRBJ1-2, with D uncertain. V was cut by 6 bases and J by 2 bases, with 13 bases left in between. Germline V gene data show CDR1 as MDHEN and CDR2 as SYDVKM. The CDR3 spans 14 residues. The CDR3 loop reads CASSRGVGNYGYTF. The CDR3 DNA sequence: TGTGCCAGCAGCCGCGGGGTGGGGAACTATGGCTACACCTTC.

The rearrangement uses TRBV30 and TRBJ2-7; 9 nucleotides agree with TRBD2. CDR3 size: 16 residues. CDR1 GTSNPN and CDR2 SVGIG come from the germline V gene (reference sequence). The J segment lost 1 base and the V segment lost 2 bases, leaving 9 bases of the junction unmatched. The CDR3 sequence: CAWSPRLAGVSYEQYF. CDR3 DNA sequence: TGTGCCTGGAGTCCTAGGTTAGCGGGAGTTTCCTACGAGCAGTACTTC.